Below, 19 T cell receptor beta chains from the same sample are listed, as sequenced in a study of blood T cell repertoires in COVID-19. This table comes from immunoSEQ multiplex PCR, and its TCRdb copy is limited to in-frame clones, with some not included. The sample includes 78,000 or so clones, over 75% of them seen just once. The sample taken for sequencing was peripheral blood. Every receptor here comes from a human donor in a cohort sampled during active COVID-19.

V usage is TRBV28 and J usage is TRBJ1-5; TRBD1 matches 9 bases. J gave up 8 bases and V 5 bases, and 16 bases lay outside the gene matches. Germline V gene lookup returns CDR1 MDHEN and CDR2 SYDVKM. The CDR3 runs to 17 residues. The chain's CDR3 is CASSPIRTGAFGEPQHF. The CDR3 DNA sequence: TGTGCCAGCAGTCCTATAAGGACAGGGGCCTTTGGGGAGCCCCAGCATTTT.

This clone came up once. The rearrangement links TRBV6-4 to TRBJ2-7; maybe TRBD1 (6 bases). V dropped 4 bases and J dropped 0 bases, with 10 bases sitting between them. From germline, CDR1 is MRHNA and CDR2 SNTAGT. The CDR3 extends over 14 amino acids. DNA for the CDR3: TGTGCCAGCAGTGGCAGGGGCCACTCCTACGAGCAGTACTTC. Translating gives CASSGRGHSYEQYF.

This sequence joins TRBV28 and TRBJ1-1; 10 positions match TRBD1. CDR3 length: 15 amino acids. Trimming removed 5 bases from V and 0 bases from J; junction bases left unmatched: 3. CDR1 and CDR2 from the germline V gene are MDHEN and SYDVKM. The chain's CDR3 is CASSTGTGVNTEAFF. In nucleotides, the CDR3 is TGTGCCAGCAGTACAGGGACAGGGGTGAACACTGAAGCTTTCTTT.

The V and J genes are TRBV9 and TRBJ2-6; 8 nucleotides line up with TRBD1. Trimming cost V 0 bases and J 3 bases; bases outside gene matches: 5. This CDR3 region has 17 residues. Germline V CDR1 and CDR2: SGDLS, YYNGEE. Here the CDR3 reads CASSVVAGGLGANVLTF. The CDR3 DNA follows: TGTGCCAGCAGCGTAGTGGCAGGGGGCCTTGGGGCCAACGTCCTGACTTTC.

V gene TRBV27 combines with J gene TRBJ2-7; 7 bases line up with TRBD2. Germline values: CDR1 MNHEY, CDR2 SMNVEV (reference sequence). The CDR3 consists of 15 residues. V gave up 3 bases and J gave up 3 bases; unmatched junction bases: 8. This chain's CDR3 is CASSFRQREGYEQYF. The CDR3 DNA reads as TGTGCCAGCAGTTTTCGCCAGCGGGAAGGCTACGAGCAGTACTTC.

This sequence joins TRBV12-2 and TRBJ2-2; no DNA check was done on the table's D call, TRBD1. TRBV12-2 is listed as a pseudogene. The CDR3 has 16 residues. The CDR3 loop is CASRLVRCTNTGELFF. CDR3 DNA sequence: TGTGCAAGTCGCTTAGTCAGGTGTACGAACACCGGGGAGCTGTTTTTT.

A word on this clone: Within the sample, other DNA sequences also encode this same CDR3. This rearrangement joins TRBV6-5 to TRBJ2-1, with unresolved D. Germline values: CDR1 MNHEY, CDR2 SVGAGI. V was shortened by 5 bases and J by 7 bases, with 9 bases between the two germline ends. This CDR3 region has 12 residues. The CDR3 region has the DNA TGTGCCAGCAGTCATCAGGCGAATGAGCAGTTCTTC. This gives the protein CASSHQANEQFF.

The chain links TRBV6-6 to TRBJ2-3, with 8 bases matching TRBD2. CDR3 length equals 15 residues. V shed 0 bases and J 6 bases; nucleotides not matched to a gene: 5. Germline CDR1 reads MNHNY; CDR2 reads SVGAGI (reference sequence). CDR3 sequence reads: CASSYSAGGADTQYF. CDR3 bases: TGTGCCAGCAGTTACTCGGCCGGGGGGGCGGATACGCAGTATTTT.

The genes are TRBV9 and TRBJ2-2; 9 positions agree with TRBD2. This CDR3 contains 16 residues. Germline V CDR1 and CDR2: SGDLS, YYNGEE. V dropped 0 bases and J dropped 0; count of bases not matched to a gene: 0. CDR3 protein: CASSVGGGANTGELFF. The CDR3 DNA is TGTGCCAGCAGCGTAGGCGGGGGGGCGAACACCGGGGAGCTGTTTTTT. The variable domain in full, completed from reference TRBV9 and TRBJ2-2, reads DSGVTQTPKHLITATGQRVTLRCSPRSGDLSVYWYQQSLDQGLQFLIQYYNGEERAKGNILERFSAQQFPDLHSELNLSSLELGDSALYFCASSVGGGANTGELFFGEGSRLTVL.

The V gene is TRBV4-1, the J gene TRBJ2-5; TRBD2 matches at 12 bases. Germline CDR1 MGHRA, CDR2 YSYEKL. This CDR3 has 18 amino acids. V shed 0 bases and J 2 bases; nucleotides not matched to a gene: 7. The CDR3 reads CASSQDSASGRGQETQYF. The CDR3, as DNA: TGCGCCAGCAGCCAAGATTCAGCTAGCGGGAGGGGACAAGAGACCCAGTACTTC.

This rearrangement joins TRBV5-1 to TRBJ1-6; D is unclear. V lost 0 bases to trimming and J lost 0 bases, with 13 bases between them. The germline CDR1 and CDR2 sequences are SGHRS and YFSETQ. The CDR3 is 18 residues long. CDR3 in DNA: TGCGCCAGCAGCTTGGAAGGTCCGGGGATCTCCTATAATTCACCCCTCCACTTT. This gives the protein CASSLEGPGISYNSPLHF.

In DNA, the CDR3 is TGCGCCAGCAGCACCTTGTCTAGCGGTGGCACAGATACGCAGTATTTT. Amino acid sequence: CASSTLSSGGTDTQYF. J is TRBJ2-3 and V is TRBV5-1; 7 nucleotides line up with TRBD2. J gave up 1 base and V 4 bases, and 9 bases lay outside the gene matches. Looked up from germline, CDR1 is SGHRS and CDR2 is YFSETQ. The CDR3 contains 16 residues.

The chain combines TRBV11-3 with TRBJ2-7; 11 bases map to TRBD1. CDR1 is SGHNT and CDR2 is YENEEA in the germline V gene. The CDR3 contains 18 residues. The V and J ends lost 1 base and 0 bases, in that order; junction bases with no gene match: 8. The CDR3: CASSLAGTGGGSSYEQYF. The CDR3 bases are TGTGCCAGCAGCTTAGCTGGGACAGGGGGTGGAAGCTCCTACGAGCAGTACTTC. Variable domain in full (rest from reference TRBV11-3 and TRBJ2-7): EAGVVQSPRYKIIEKKQPVAFWCNPISGHNTLYWYLQNLGQGPELLIRYENEEAVDDSQLPKDRFSAERLKGVDSTLKIQPAELGDSAVYLCASSLAGTGGGSSYEQYFGPGTRLTVT.

J is TRBJ2-1 and V is TRBV11-1; D is possibly TRBD1 (5 bases). Germline V lookup: CDR1 SGHAT, CDR2 FQDESV (reference sequence). The V gene lost 6 bases and the J gene lost 7 bases, with 13 bases spanning the gap. This CDR3 region has 13 residues. The CDR3: CASRGPQKNEQFF. The CDR3 DNA sequence: TGTGCCAGCAGGGGGCCCCAAAAGAATGAGCAGTTCTTC.

The CDR3 spells CAIQGTGDSYEQYF. In DNA form, the CDR3 reads TGTGCCATTCAAGGGACAGGTGATTCCTACGAGCAGTACTTC. The genes are TRBV10-3 and TRBJ2-7; 8 bases map to TRBD1. Germline V lookup: CDR1 ENHRY, CDR2 SYGVKD. J was trimmed by 1 base and V by 9 bases; bases with no gene match: 8. The CDR3 consists of 14 residues.

J is TRBJ1-3 and V is TRBV5-8; the D gene is possibly TRBD1 (6 bases). The V and J ends lost 1 base and 2 bases respectively, with 16 bases between them. From germline, CDR1 is SGHTS and CDR2 YDEGEE. This CDR3 region has 17 residues. The CDR3, as DNA: TGTGCCAGCAGCTTGACGACCGACAGGCCTCCTGGAAACACCATATATTTT. Translation gives CASSLTTDRPPGNTIYF.

The sample holds one count of this clone. The DNA of the CDR3 is TGCGCCAGCAGCTCAACAGGGAGGGCCACTGAAGCTTTCTTT. Protein: CASSSTGRATEAFF. This rearrangement joins TRBV5-1 to TRBJ1-1; TRBD1 might be the D (6 bases). There are 14 residues in the CDR3. The ends were cut back, 3 bases at V and 4 bases at J, with 13 bases in the middle. From germline, CDR1 is SGHRS and CDR2 YFSETQ.

The V and J genes are TRBV30 and TRBJ1-2; TRBD1 aligns across 8 bases. The trim removed 5 bases at V and 8 bases at J, leaving 7 bases unmatched. The CDR3 contains 12 residues. Germline V gives CDR1 GTSNPN, CDR2 SVGIG (reference sequence). The CDR3 DNA reads TGTGCCTGGGGCCAGGGGGCTGGGGGCTACACCTTC. This sequence encodes CAWGQGAGGYTF.

This chain joins TRBV2 and TRBJ2-7; 10 bases map to TRBD2. Unmatched junction bases numbered 2, after V lost 5 bases and J lost 4 bases. The CDR3 covers 13 residues. The V gene's germline CDR1 is SNHLY and CDR2 FYNNEI. CDR3 in DNA: TGTGCCAGCAGTACTAGCGGGACTTACGAGCAGTACTTC. Its translation is CASSTSGTYEQYF.